The next 25 T cell receptor beta chains were all read from a single sample in a study of blood T cell repertoires in COVID-19. The protocol was immunoSEQ multiplex PCR, while the TCRdb copy is restricted to in-frame clones and leaves out a portion. The table shows 350,000 to 550,000 clones, with 75% to 90% occurring only once. Sequenced input: peripheral blood. These receptors all stem from a woman in her twenties or thirties with acute or convalescent COVID-19.

This clone was recorded only once. V and J are TRBV3-1 (or the pseudogene TRBV3-2) and TRBJ1-1, with TRBD1 matching over 7 bases. V was clipped by 4 bases and J by 6 bases; unmatched bases: 11. Looked up from germline, CDR1 is LGHDT and CDR2 is YNNKEL (reference sequence). The CDR3 length is 15 residues. The CDR3 bases are TGTGCCAGCAGCCTTTATAGACAGGGACTCCCTGAAGCTTTCTTT. This translates into CASSLYRQGLPEAFF.

The genes are TRBV2 and TRBJ1-2; D might be TRBD1 (6 bases). The germline V gene has CDR1 SNHLY and CDR2 FYNNEI. This CDR3 spans 15 amino acids. V lost 1 base and J 8 bases, leaving 17 bases between the germline ends. This CDR3 is CASSEGPAGARGYTF. The CDR3 nucleotides are TGTGCCAGCAGTGAAGGTCCGGCGGGGGCAAGAGGCTACACCTTC.

This clone was recorded once. The chain couples TRBV9 to TRBJ1-1; 7 nucleotides align to TRBD1. CDR3 length equals 14 residues. Germline-derived CDR1 and CDR2 are SGDLS and YYNGEE. Unmatched junction bases numbered 7, after V lost 3 bases and J lost 5 bases. In nucleotides, the CDR3 is TGTGCCAGCAGCGGACAGGGATACGGTACTGAAGCTTTCTTT. As protein: CASSGQGYGTEAFF.

The rearrangement uses TRBV19 and TRBJ1-6; TRBD1 agrees at 8 bases. Germline V gene sequence: CDR1 LNHDA, CDR2 SQIVND (reference sequence). J was trimmed by 3 bases and V by 6 bases; bases with no gene match: 10. The CDR3 is made up of 17 amino acids. In DNA, the CDR3 is TGTGCCAGTAGCCGGGGACAGGCTAGGGGCTATAATTCACCCCTCCACTTT. Protein: CASSRGQARGYNSPLHF.

As for this clone: A junction boundary mismatches the germline segment, possibly from a read error. This chain connects TRBV2 to TRBJ1-6, with D tentatively TRBD1 (6 bases). The CDR3 is 16 amino acids. Germline CDR1 is SNHLY and CDR2 is FYNNEI. The CDR3 here is CAGSWEQGAVNSPLHF. CDR3 bases: TGTGCCGGCAGTTGGGAACAGGGCGCTGTTAATTCACCCCTCCACTTT.

The genes are TRBV9 and TRBJ2-2; the match to TRBD2 covers 10 bases. This CDR3 is built from 15 residues. Germline trimming cut 4 bases from V and 4 bases from J; bases unmatched to any gene: 4. Germline V lookup: CDR1 SGDLS, CDR2 YYNGEE. CDR3 sequence: CASSLSGGATGELFF. The CDR3 nucleotides read TGTGCCAGCAGCTTGAGCGGGGGGGCCACCGGGGAGCTGTTTTTT.

A single count supports this clone. This chain joins TRBV7-9 and TRBJ1-2, with unresolved D. The CDR3 covers 12 residues. V lost 1 base to trimming and J lost 7 bases, with 7 bases between them. Germline loops: CDR1 SEHNR, CDR2 FQNEAQ (reference sequence). CDR3 DNA sequence: TGTGCCAGCAGCTTAGGGCTAGTTGGCTACACCTTC. Translation gives CASSLGLVGYTF.

The chain has TRBV5-6 and TRBJ1-1; D gene unclear. This CDR3 is built from 14 residues. Looked up from germline, CDR1 is SGHDT and CDR2 is YYEEEE. Between the trimmed V and J ends, which lost 0 bases and 6 bases, there was a span of 12 bases. The CDR3 reads CASSLVLGSAEAFF. DNA for the CDR3: TGTGCCAGCAGCTTGGTTTTGGGTAGCGCTGAAGCTTTCTTT.

V usage is TRBV30 and J usage is TRBJ1-1, with 7 bases fitting TRBD1. CDR3 length equals 11 residues. Germline V gives CDR1 GTSNPN, CDR2 SVGIG (reference sequence). Losses at the gene ends were 3 bases for V and 6 bases for J; bases not matched to a gene: 1. Here the CDR3 reads CAWSDRAEAFF. Here the CDR3 DNA reads TGTGCCTGGAGCGACAGGGCTGAAGCTTTCTTT. Full variable domain (remainder filled in from reference TRBV30 and TRBJ1-1): SQTIHQWPATLVQPVGSPLSLECTVEGTSNPNLYWYRQAAGRGLQLLFYSVGIGQISSEVPQNLSASRPQDRQFILSSKKLLLSDSGFYLCAWSDRAEAFFGQGTRLTVV.

The chain employs TRBV7-3 and TRBJ2-5; D is possibly TRBD2 (5 bases). The CDR3 covers 13 residues. Germline V gives CDR1 SGHTA, CDR2 FQGTGA. V lost 3 bases to trimming and J lost 7 bases, with 12 bases between them. CDR3 bases: TGTGCCAGCAGCTTCGCCGGGGTCGGGACCCAGTACTTC. Amino acid sequence: CASSFAGVGTQYF.

This clone was seen only once. The rearrangement links TRBV28 to TRBJ1-4, with D tentatively TRBD1 (6 bases). The V gene lost 9 bases and the J gene lost 3 bases, with 14 bases spanning the gap. Germline V gene sequence: CDR1 MDHEN, CDR2 SYDVKM. The CDR3 length is 14 residues. The DNA of the CDR3 is TGTGCCAGTTGCTCCGGGACACCTAATGAAAAACTGTTTTTT. It codes for CASCSGTPNEKLFF.

The DNA of the CDR3 is TGCGCCAGCAGCTTCGGACTGGGAGGCCCTGGGGCCAACGTCCTGACTTTC. Translated: CASSFGLGGPGANVLTF. The chain is built from TRBV5-1 and TRBJ2-6, with TRBD2 as a possible D gene (6 bases). From germline, CDR1 is SGHRS and CDR2 YFSETQ. CDR3 length: 17 amino acids. V shed 2 bases and J shed 2 bases, with 14 bases lying between them.

This chain joins TRBV4-2 and TRBJ2-3, with 8 bases aligning to TRBD2. CDR1 and CDR2 from the germline V gene are LGHNA and YNFKEQ. The CDR3 covers 15 residues. V lost 3 bases, J lost 2 bases, and 4 bases stayed unmatched. The CDR3 DNA reads as TGTGCCAGCAGCCAGTCTAGCGGGTACACAGATACGCAGTATTTT. Protein sequence: CASSQSSGYTDTQYF.

V is TRBV3-1 (or the pseudogene TRBV3-2) and J is TRBJ2-7; 8 positions match TRBD2. V trimming: 1 base; J trimming: 6 bases; junction bases outside the gene matches: 5. This CDR3 comprises 14 residues. Looked up from germline, CDR1 is LGHDT and CDR2 is YNNKEL (reference sequence). The DNA of the CDR3 is TGTGCCAGCAGCCAAGGCGGGGGGCCATCCGAGCAGTACTTC. Its protein product is CASSQGGGPSEQYF.

The V call is TRBV27, the J call TRBJ1-2; D might be TRBD1 (6 bases). The germline gives CDR1 MNHEY, CDR2 SMNVEV (reference sequence). The V end lost 6 bases, the J end lost 8 bases, and 19 bases lay between the germline ends. The CDR3 covers 14 residues. CDR3 sequence reads: CASRPTGSQSGYTF. CDR3 nucleotide sequence: TGTGCCAGCAGACCAACAGGGTCTCAAAGCGGCTACACCTTC.

The chain has TRBV3-1 (or the pseudogene TRBV3-2) and TRBJ1-2; no definite D call. The CDR3 loop spans 14 amino acids. The germline V and J ends were trimmed by 1 base and 7 bases, with 13 bases remaining between them. The V gene's germline CDR1 is LGHDT and CDR2 YNNKEL (reference sequence). Here the CDR3 DNA reads TGTGCCAGCAGCCAAGTCAGGACTGCTATTGGCTACACCTTC. Translation gives CASSQVRTAIGYTF.

The chain combines TRBV5-1 with TRBJ2-7; 9 bases are shared with TRBD1. The CDR3 sequence is 16 residues long. The J segment lost 4 bases and the V segment lost 2 bases, leaving 10 bases of the junction unmatched. Germline V gene sequence: CDR1 SGHRS, CDR2 YFSETQ. The CDR3 is CASSFLGPGQGYEQYF. The CDR3 nucleotides read TGCGCCAGCAGCTTTTTGGGACCGGGACAGGGATACGAGCAGTACTTC.

This sequence joins TRBV29-1 and TRBJ2-5; maybe TRBD2 (6 bases). Trimming took off 6 bases at V and 5 bases at J, with 13 bases between the two ends. The germline gives CDR1 SQVTM, CDR2 ANQGSEA. The CDR3 has 12 amino acids. The CDR3 DNA reads TGCAGCGTCCCGACTAGATCCGAGACCCAGTACTTC. Protein: CSVPTRSETQYF.

J is TRBJ1-6 and V is TRBV2; D gene unclear. CDR1 is SNHLY, CDR2 FYNNEI, per germline. This CDR3 has 14 amino acids. V lost 2 bases and J 7 bases, leaving 9 bases between the germline ends. CDR3 residues: CASSERFGNSPLHF. In DNA, the CDR3 is TGTGCCAGCAGTGAACGGTTCGGGAATTCACCCCTCCACTTT.

The V call is TRBV11-2, the J call TRBJ2-2; D perhaps matches TRBD2 (7 bases). With 6 bases removed from V and 2 bases from J, the gap between germline ends came to 19 bases. Germline lookup yields CDR1 SGHAT and CDR2 FQNNGV. CDR3 length: 17 residues. The CDR3, as DNA: TGTGCCAGCAGGCCAATCCCCCGGGGGGCAAACACCGGGGAGCTGTTTTTT. This codes for CASRPIPRGANTGELFF.

The chain employs TRBV2 and TRBJ2-5; D is possibly TRBD1 (6 bases). Germline CDR1 SNHLY, CDR2 FYNNEI. V lost 8 bases to trimming and J lost 4 bases, with 17 bases between them. CDR3 length: 14 amino acids. CDR3 loop: CASGVAGAVETQYF. The CDR3 bases are TGTGCCAGCGGTGTGGCAGGGGCTGTAGAGACCCAGTACTTC.

This chain connects TRBV19 to TRBJ1-1, with D perhaps TRBD1 (6 bases). The V end lost 6 bases, the J end lost 0 bases, and 11 bases lay between the germline ends. CDR3 length equals 14 residues. Germline V gene lookup returns CDR1 LNHDA and CDR2 SQIVND (reference sequence). CDR3 sequence reads: CASRPGGLNTEAFF. The CDR3 bases are TGTGCCAGTAGACCGGGGGGGCTGAACACTGAAGCTTTCTTT.

This clone was detected once. The rearrangement links TRBV6-2 or TRBV6-3 to TRBJ1-6, with D possibly TRBD1 on 5 matching bases. The germline V and J ends were trimmed by 0 bases and 7 bases, with 13 bases remaining between them. The CDR3 is 16 amino acids. Germline assignment: CDR1 MNHEY and CDR2 SVGEGT. CDR3 DNA sequence: TGTGCCAGCAGTTACTCGATGACAGCGAAGAATTCACCCCTCCACTTT. This encodes CASSYSMTAKNSPLHF.

The chain links TRBV28 to TRBJ2-5; the D gene is possibly TRBD1 (7 bases). The germline CDR1 and CDR2 sequences are MDHEN and SYDVKM. V was clipped by 5 bases and J by 3 bases, with 19 bases between them. This CDR3 spans 16 amino acids. The CDR3 region is CASSPASAGQKETQYF. The CDR3 nucleotides are TGTGCCAGCAGTCCCGCCAGTGCGGGACAGAAAGAGACCCAGTACTTC.

The V gene is TRBV11-2, the J gene TRBJ2-7; possible D gene TRBD2, 7 bases. Trimming stripped 3 bases from V and 2 bases from J, with 17 bases between. Germline V lookup: CDR1 SGHAT, CDR2 FQNNGV. The CDR3 length is 16 residues. The CDR3 DNA reads as TGTGCCAGCAGCTTTGGGGGCGGGGGTAGGGCCTACGAGCAGTACTTC. Residues: CASSFGGGGRAYEQYF.